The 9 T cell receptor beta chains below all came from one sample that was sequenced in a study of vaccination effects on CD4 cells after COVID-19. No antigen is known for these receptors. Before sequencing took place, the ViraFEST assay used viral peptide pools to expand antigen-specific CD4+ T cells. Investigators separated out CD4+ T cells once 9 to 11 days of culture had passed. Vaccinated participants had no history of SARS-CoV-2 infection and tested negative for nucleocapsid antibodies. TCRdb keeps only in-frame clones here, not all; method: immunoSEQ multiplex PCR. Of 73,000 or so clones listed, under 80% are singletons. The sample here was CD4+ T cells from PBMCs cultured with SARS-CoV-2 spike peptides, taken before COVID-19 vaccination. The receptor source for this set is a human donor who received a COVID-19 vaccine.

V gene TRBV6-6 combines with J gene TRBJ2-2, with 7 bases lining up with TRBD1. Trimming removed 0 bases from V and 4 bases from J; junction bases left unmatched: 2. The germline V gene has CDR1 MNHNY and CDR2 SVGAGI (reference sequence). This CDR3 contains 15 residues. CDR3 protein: CASSYSTGTTGELFF. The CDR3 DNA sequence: TGTGCCAGCAGTTACTCGACAGGGACCACCGGGGAGCTGTTTTTT.

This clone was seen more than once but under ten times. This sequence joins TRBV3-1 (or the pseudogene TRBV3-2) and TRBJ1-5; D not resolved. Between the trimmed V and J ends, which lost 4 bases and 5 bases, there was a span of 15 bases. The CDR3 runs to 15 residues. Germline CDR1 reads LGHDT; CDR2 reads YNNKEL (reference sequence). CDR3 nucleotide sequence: TGTGCCAGCAGCCGACGAGGGCAGGAGGATCAGCCCCAGCATTTT. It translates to CASSRRGQEDQPQHF.

The CDR3 DNA sequence: TGCGCCAGCAGCTTGGGCGGGACGGAGGAGACCCAGTACTTC. Residues: CASSLGGTEETQYF. The rearrangement links TRBV5-1 to TRBJ2-5; a weak D match, TRBD2 (6 bases). Germline V gene sequence: CDR1 SGHRS, CDR2 YFSETQ. This CDR3 has 14 amino acids. V was trimmed by 0 bases and J by 5 bases, leaving 11 bases between them.

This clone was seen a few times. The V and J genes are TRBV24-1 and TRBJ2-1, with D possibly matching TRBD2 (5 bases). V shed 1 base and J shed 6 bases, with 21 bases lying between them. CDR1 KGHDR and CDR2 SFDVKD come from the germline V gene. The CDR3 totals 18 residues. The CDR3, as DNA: TGTGCCACCAGTGATTTATTTCTAGCCCGAGAACTCTCCAATGAGCAGTTCTTC. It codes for CATSDLFLARELSNEQFF.

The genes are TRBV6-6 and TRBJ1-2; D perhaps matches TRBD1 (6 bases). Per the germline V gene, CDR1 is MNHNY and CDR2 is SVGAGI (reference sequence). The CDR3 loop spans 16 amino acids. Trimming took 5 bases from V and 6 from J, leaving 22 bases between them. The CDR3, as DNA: TGTGCCAGCAGTCCCGGGGGCGGACGTGGGGACCATGGCTACACCTTC. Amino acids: CASSPGGGRGDHGYTF.

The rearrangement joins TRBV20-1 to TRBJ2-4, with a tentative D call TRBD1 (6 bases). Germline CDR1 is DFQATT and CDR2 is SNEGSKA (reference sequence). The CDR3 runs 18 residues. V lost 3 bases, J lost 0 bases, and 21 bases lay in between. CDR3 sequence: CSASPPPGQTLAKNIQYF. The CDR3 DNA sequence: TGCAGTGCTAGTCCCCCCCCCGGACAGACTCTAGCCAAAAACATTCAGTACTTC.

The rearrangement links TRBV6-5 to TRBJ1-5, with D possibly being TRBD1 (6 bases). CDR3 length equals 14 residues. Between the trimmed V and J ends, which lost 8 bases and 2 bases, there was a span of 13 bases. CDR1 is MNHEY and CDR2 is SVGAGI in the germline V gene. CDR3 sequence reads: CASSGVFGNQPQHF. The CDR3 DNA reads TGTGCCAGCTCAGGGGTTTTTGGCAATCAGCCCCAGCATTTT.

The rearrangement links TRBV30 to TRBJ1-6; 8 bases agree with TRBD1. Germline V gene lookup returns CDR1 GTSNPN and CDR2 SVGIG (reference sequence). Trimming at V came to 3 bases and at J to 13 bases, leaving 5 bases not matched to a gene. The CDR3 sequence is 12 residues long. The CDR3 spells CAWRRTGNPLHF. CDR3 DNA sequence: TGTGCCTGGAGGAGGACAGGGAATCCCCTCCACTTT.

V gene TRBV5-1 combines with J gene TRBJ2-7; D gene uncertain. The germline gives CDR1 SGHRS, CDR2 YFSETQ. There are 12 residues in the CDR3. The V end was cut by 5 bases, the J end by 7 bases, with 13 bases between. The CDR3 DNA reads TGCGCCAGCAGGGACCAGCTCGGGGAGCAGTACGTC. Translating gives CASRDQLGEQYV.